This is a list of T cell receptor beta chains from one sample in a study of beta chain features in type 1 diabetes. Measured with immunoSEQ multiplex PCR; TCRdb has only the in-frame clones, and not every one. This sample yields around 350,000 clones, of which roughly an eighth are seen a single time; 0.017% belongs to the top ten. The sample comprised naive CD4+ T cells from blood. The receptors here all came from a man younger than 30 in good health. Each CDR3 is given with its conserved first and last residue. Fields, in order: J gene, V gene, clone size, CDR3 protein. Size is stated for part of the rows, as once, few or many counts, or as a class when the clone is expanded.

TRBJ2-3	TRBV4-1	-	CASSQERGLAGDTQYF
TRBJ2-2	TRBV11-2	-	CASSYPGWAGGANTGELFF
TRBJ2-5	TRBV7-9	few	CASSPGVRGTQYF
TRBJ2-3	TRBV7-2	few	CASSPRGRGFTDTQYF
TRBJ2-3	TRBV4-2	few	CASSRRANTQYF
TRBJ1-5	TRBV7-9	few	CASSLDGNQPQHF
TRBJ2-5	TRBV4-2	few	CASSQGGGETQYF
TRBJ2-3	TRBV6-4	few	CASSDSWTTYSTDTQYF
TRBJ2-6	TRBV5-4	-	CASSFGLSGAQPGANVLTF
TRBJ1-4	TRBV4-1	-	CASSRWEAGEKLFF
TRBJ2-1	TRBV7-2	-	CASSLDTSNEQFF
TRBJ2-5	TRBV7-9	few	CASSLQTGKETQYF
TRBJ1-1	TRBV5-4	few	CASSFDSQNTEAFF
TRBJ1-1	TRBV5-1	-	CASSNPTGNTEAFF
TRBJ2-4	TRBV7-2	few	CASSLVGTSIGKNIQYF
TRBJ2-3	TRBV5-1	few	CASSFADTQYF
TRBJ2-7	TRBV5-6	-	CASSLTARGFDEQYF
TRBJ2-1	TRBV29-1	few	CSVRWGAYNEQFF
TRBJ2-7	TRBV7-2	few	CASSLRGGKSSYEQYF
TRBJ2-1	TRBV19	few	CASSIQGAQPDEQFF
TRBJ2-5	TRBV9	-	CASSSPGTSGQETQYF
TRBJ1-1	TRBV6-6	few	CASSYRDGGGAFF